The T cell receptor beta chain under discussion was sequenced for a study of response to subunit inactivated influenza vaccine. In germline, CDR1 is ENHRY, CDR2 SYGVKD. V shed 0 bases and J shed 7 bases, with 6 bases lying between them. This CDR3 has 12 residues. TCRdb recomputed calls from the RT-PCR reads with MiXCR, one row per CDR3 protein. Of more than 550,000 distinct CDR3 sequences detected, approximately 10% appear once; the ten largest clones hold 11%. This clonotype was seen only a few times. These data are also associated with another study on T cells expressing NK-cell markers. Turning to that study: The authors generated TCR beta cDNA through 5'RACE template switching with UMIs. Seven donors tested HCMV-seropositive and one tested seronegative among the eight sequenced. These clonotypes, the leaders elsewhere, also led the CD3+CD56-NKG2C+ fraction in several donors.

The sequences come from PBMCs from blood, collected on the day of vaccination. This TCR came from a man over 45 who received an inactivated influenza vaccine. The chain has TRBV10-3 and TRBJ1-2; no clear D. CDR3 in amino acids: CAISESTVGYTF. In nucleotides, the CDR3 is TGTGCCATCAGTGAGTCGACGGTTGGCTACACCTTC.